The following is a T cell receptor (beta chain) sequence with its context. Sequencing was performed with immunoSEQ multiplex PCR; in TCRdb, only in-frame clones are kept and a portion is missing. The sample lists 35,000 to 50,000 clones; approximately 92% were seen once. V lost 2 bases to trimming and J lost 8 bases, with 22 bases between them. The V gene's germline CDR1 is SGHDT and CDR2 YYEEEE. The CDR3 runs to 17 residues. These data come from a study of T cell changes during pregnancy in multiple sclerosis. The sample here was CD4+ T cells from peripheral blood mononuclear cells, taken in the first trimester of pregnancy. V gene TRBV5-6 combines with J gene TRBJ2-2, with D maybe TRBD1 (5 bases). The receptor's source is a female donor with multiple sclerosis, enrolled in a pregnancy study. The CDR3 nucleotides read TGTGCCAGCAGCTTTCTCTTGAGGCGCTCTGGGGCAGGGGAGCTGTTTTTT. This gives the protein CASSFLLRRSGAGELFF.